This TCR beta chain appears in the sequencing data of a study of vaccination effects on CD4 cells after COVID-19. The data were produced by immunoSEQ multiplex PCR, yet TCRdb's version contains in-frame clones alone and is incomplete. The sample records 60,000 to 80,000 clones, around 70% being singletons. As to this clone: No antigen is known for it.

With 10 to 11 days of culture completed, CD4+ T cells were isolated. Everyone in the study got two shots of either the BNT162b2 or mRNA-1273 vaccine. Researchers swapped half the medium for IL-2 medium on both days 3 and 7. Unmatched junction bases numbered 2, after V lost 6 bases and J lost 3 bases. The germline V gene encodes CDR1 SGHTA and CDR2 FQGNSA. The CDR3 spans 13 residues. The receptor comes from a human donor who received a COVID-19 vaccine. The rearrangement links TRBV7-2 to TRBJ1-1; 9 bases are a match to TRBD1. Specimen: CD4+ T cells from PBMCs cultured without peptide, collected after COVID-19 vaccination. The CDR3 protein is CASSRDRDTEAFF. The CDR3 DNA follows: TGTGCCAGCAGTCGGGACAGGGACACTGAAGCTTTCTTT.